This TCR beta chain appears in the sequencing data of a study of blood T cell repertoires in COVID-19. Germline V gene data show CDR1 as LGHNT and CDR2 as FRNRAP. V lost 5 bases, J lost 5 bases, and 15 bases lay in between. The CDR3 extends over 14 amino acids. As originally analysed: Reference gene primers were amplified, and this amplification served to estimate nucleated cell counts. Method: immunoSEQ multiplex PCR; TCRdb's copy keeps in-frame clones and lacks some. V, J and clone size reflect that table, while D and trimming were determined from the DNA. This repertoire shows 85,000 to 120,000 clones, roughly 92% found once; its top ten account for more than 1.5%.

This chain connects TRBV12-5 to TRBJ1-1, with D unclear. The sequencing input was peripheral blood. The receptor comes from a woman between 45 and 65 years old with COVID-19, enrolled during active disease. The CDR3 nucleotides are TGTGCTAGTGGTGCCGGGTTGCGTGGAACTGAAGCTTTCTTT. Residues: CASGAGLRGTEAFF.